The 10 T cell receptor beta chains below all came from one sample that was sequenced in a study of T cells expressing NK-cell markers. TCRdb derives one entry per CDR3 protein from the 5' RACE reads, leaving out DNA. In total, the table holds 350,000 to 450,000 distinct CDR3 sequences. Sequencing input: blood T cells: a sorted CD56 or NKG2C T cell subset, CD4+ or CD8+ T cells, or bulk PBMC T cells (not recorded which). Every receptor here comes from a man aged 18-75 years in good health.

J is TRBJ2-2 and V is TRBV12-3 or TRBV12-4. This CDR3 spans 17 amino acids. This CDR3 reads CASSLDPIVANTGELFF.

The chain has TRBV6-1 and TRBJ2-7; the TCRdb D gene call, TRBD1, has no DNA to confirm it. CDR3 length: 15 residues. Germline lookup yields CDR1 MNHNS and CDR2 SASEGT. The CDR3 is CASSDFRDISYEQYF.

J is TRBJ2-7 and V is TRBV12-3 or TRBV12-4; TCRdb names TRBD2, which stays unverified in the absence of DNA. The CDR3 loop spans 15 amino acids. The CDR3 here is CASRTTGPGTGEQYF.

The chain joins TRBV29-1 to TRBJ2-3; there is no DNA to check the TCRdb D call of TRBD1. CDR1 is SQVTM, CDR2 ANQGSEA, per germline. The length of the CDR3 is 13 residues. The CDR3 protein is CSVGHRLTDTQYF.

In terms of frequency, this clonotype is medium-sized. V gene TRBV12-3 or TRBV12-4 combines with J gene TRBJ2-1; TCRdb indicates TRBD1, and absent DNA this call remains unverified. The CDR3 consists of 13 residues. The CDR3 protein is CASKGQGENEQFF.

The chain has TRBV18 and TRBJ2-1. The CDR3 is 16 amino acids. Germline CDR1 and CDR2: KGHSH and LQKENI. This chain's CDR3 is CASSPPLPSSYNEQFF.

The rearrangement links TRBV2 to TRBJ2-1; TCRdb lists TRBD1, though no DNA is available to test this call. The CDR3 loop spans 13 amino acids. Germline-derived CDR1 and CDR2 are SNHLY and FYNNEI. This CDR3 is CAIAGQLYNEQFF.

The rearrangement links TRBV2 to TRBJ2-5; TCRdb proposes TRBD2, but this gene call is untestable without DNA. CDR1 SNHLY and CDR2 FYNNEI come from the germline V gene. The CDR3 extends over 16 amino acids. The CDR3: CASRRALRAPQETQYF.

The rearrangement links TRBV3-1 to TRBJ2-2; TCRdb's assignment of TRBD1 cannot be checked, as there is no DNA. This CDR3 region has 15 residues. Germline lookup yields CDR1 LGHDT and CDR2 YNNKEL (reference sequence). The CDR3 here is CASSQIRGQGGELFF.

The chain uses TRBV2 and TRBJ2-2; TCRdb's assignment of TRBD2 cannot be checked, as there is no DNA. CDR1 is SNHLY, CDR2 FYNNEI, per germline. This CDR3 is 12 amino acids long. CDR3 sequence: CATSLGPGELFF.